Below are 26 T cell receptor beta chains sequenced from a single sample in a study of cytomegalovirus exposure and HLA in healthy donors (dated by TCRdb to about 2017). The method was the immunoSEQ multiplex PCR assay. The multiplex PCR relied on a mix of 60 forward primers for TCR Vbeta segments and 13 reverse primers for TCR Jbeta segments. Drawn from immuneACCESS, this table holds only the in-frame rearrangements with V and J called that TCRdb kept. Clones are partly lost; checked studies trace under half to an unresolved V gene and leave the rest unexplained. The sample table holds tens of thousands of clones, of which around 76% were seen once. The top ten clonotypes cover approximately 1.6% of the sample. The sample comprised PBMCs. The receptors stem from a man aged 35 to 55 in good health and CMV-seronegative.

CDR3 region: CASSLLSSGANVLTF. The CDR3 DNA sequence: TGCGCCAGCAGCTTGCTCAGCTCTGGGGCCAACGTCCTGACTTTC. The chain has TRBV5-1 and TRBJ2-6; D is undetermined. The ends were cut back, 1 base at V and 0 bases at J, with 5 bases in the middle. The CDR3 is 15 residues long. CDR1 is SGHRS, CDR2 YFSETQ, per germline.

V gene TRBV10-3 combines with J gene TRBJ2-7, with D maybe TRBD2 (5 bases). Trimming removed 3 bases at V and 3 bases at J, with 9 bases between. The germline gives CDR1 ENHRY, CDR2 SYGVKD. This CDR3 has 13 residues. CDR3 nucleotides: TGTGCCATCAGTGACCTCGAGGGCTACGAGCAGTACTTC. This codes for CAISDLEGYEQYF.

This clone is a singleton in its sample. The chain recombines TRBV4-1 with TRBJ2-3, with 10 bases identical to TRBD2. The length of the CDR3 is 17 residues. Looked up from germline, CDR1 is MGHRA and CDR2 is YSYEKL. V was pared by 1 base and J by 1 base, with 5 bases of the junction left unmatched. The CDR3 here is CASSQGMGTSGTDTQYF. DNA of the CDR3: TGCGCCAGCAGCCAAGGTATGGGGACTAGCGGCACAGATACGCAGTATTTT.

In DNA form, the CDR3 reads TGTGCCAGCAGTTATGAGGCGATGAACACTGAAGCTTTCTTT. Its protein product is CASSYEAMNTEAFF. The chain recombines TRBV6-6 with TRBJ1-1; no firm D call. This CDR3 is 14 amino acids long. Trimming took off 3 bases at V and 0 bases at J, with 8 bases between the two ends. Germline CDR1 is MNHNY and CDR2 is SVGAGI (reference sequence).

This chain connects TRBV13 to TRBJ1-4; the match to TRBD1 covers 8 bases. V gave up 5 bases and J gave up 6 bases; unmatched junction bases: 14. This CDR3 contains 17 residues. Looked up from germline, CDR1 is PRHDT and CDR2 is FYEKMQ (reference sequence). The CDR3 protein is CASSRGIAGGGYEKLFF. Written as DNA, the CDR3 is TGTGCCAGCAGCAGAGGAATAGCAGGGGGCGGTTATGAAAAACTGTTTTTT.

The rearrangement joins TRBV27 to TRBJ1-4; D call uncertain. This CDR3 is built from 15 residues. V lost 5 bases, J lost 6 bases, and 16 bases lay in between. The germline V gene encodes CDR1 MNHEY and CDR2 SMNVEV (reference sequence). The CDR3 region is CASSPGQAGYEKLFF. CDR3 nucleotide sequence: TGTGCCAGCAGTCCCGGCCAGGCTGGGTATGAAAAACTGTTTTTT.

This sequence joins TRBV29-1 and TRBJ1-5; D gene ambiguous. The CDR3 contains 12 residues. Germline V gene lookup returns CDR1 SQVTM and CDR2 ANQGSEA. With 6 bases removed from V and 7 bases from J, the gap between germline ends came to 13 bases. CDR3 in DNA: TGCAGCGTCGCCACTAATAACCAGCCCCAGCATTTT. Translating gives CSVATNNQPQHF.

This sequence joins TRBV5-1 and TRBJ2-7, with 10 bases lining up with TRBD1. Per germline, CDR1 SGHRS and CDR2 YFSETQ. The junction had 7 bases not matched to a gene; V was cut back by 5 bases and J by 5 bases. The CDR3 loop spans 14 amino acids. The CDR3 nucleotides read TGCGCCAGCAGTCCGACAGGGGGCGGGGACGAGCAGTACTTC. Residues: CASSPTGGGDEQYF.

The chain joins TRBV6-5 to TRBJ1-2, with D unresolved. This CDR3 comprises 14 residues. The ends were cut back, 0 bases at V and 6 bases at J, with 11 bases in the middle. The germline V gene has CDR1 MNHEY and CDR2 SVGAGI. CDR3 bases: TGTGCCAGCAGTTACTCGTCACTCATGGATGGCTACACCTTC. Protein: CASSYSSLMDGYTF.

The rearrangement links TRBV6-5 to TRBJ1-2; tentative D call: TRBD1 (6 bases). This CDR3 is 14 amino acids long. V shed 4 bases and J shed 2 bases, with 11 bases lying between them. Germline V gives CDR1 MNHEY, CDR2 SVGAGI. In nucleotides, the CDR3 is TGTGCCAGCAGTTTCTCCACAGGGAACTATGGCTACACCTTC. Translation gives CASSFSTGNYGYTF.

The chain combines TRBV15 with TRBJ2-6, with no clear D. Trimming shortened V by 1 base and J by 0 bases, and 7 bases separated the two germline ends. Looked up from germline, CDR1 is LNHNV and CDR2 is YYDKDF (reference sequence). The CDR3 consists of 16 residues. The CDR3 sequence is CATSRAVGSGANVLTF. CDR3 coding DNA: TGTGCCACCAGCAGAGCCGTCGGCTCTGGGGCCAACGTCCTGACTTTC.

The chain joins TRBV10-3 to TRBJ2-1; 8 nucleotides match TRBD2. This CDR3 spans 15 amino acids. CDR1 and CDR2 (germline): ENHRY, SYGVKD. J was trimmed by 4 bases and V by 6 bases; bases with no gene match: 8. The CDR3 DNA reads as TGTGCCATCAGGACTACTAGCGGTACATACAATGAGCAGTTCTTC. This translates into CAIRTTSGTYNEQFF.

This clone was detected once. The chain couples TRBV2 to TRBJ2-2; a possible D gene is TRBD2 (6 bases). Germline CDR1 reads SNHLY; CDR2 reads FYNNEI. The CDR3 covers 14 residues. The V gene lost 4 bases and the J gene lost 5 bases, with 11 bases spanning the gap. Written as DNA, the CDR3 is TGTGCCAGCAGTGGCGGGACTTTTACCGGGGAGCTGTTTTTT. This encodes CASSGGTFTGELFF.

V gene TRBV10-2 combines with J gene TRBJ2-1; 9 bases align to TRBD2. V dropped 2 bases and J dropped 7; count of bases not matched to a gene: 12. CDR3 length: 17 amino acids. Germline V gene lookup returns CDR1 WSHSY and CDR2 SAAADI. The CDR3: CASSERGESGRTNEQFF. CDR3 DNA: TGCGCCAGCAGTGAGAGGGGGGAGAGCGGGAGGACAAATGAGCAGTTCTTC.

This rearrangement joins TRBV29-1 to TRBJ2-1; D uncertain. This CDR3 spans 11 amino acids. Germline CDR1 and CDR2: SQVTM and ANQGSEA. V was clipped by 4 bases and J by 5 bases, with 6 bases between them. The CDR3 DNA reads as TGCAGCGTTGGACTTGACAATGAGCAGTTCTTC. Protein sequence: CSVGLDNEQFF.

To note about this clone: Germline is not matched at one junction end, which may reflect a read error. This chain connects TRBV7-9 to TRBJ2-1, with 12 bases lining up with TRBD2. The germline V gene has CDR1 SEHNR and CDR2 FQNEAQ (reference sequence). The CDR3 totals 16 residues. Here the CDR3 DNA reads TGTTCCAGCACCCCCTTGAGGACTAGCGGGATCAATGAGCAGTTCTTC. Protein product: CSSTPLRTSGINEQFF.

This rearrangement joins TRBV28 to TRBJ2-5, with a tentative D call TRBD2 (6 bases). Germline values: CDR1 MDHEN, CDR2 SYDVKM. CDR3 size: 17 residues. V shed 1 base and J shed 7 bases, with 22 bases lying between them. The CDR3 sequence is CASSLFGGLGDSATQYF. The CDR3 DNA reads TGTGCCAGCAGTTTATTTGGAGGGTTGGGGGATTCCGCGACCCAGTACTTC.

CDR3: CAWTWPSSNEQFF. CDR3 sequence (DNA): TGTGCCTGGACCTGGCCTTCTTCCAATGAGCAGTTCTTC. This sequence joins TRBV30 and TRBJ2-1; no firm D call. Germline V CDR1 and CDR2: GTSNPN, SVGIG (reference sequence). The CDR3 is 13 residues long. Trimming stripped 4 bases from V and 6 bases from J, with 13 bases between. The full variable domain, its missing parts supplied by reference TRBV30 and TRBJ2-1, is SQTIHQWPATLVQPVGSPLSLECTVEGTSNPNLYWYRQAAGRGLQLLFYSVGIGQISSEVPQNLSASRPQDRQFILSSKKLLLSDSGFYLCAWTWPSSNEQFFGPGTRLTVL.

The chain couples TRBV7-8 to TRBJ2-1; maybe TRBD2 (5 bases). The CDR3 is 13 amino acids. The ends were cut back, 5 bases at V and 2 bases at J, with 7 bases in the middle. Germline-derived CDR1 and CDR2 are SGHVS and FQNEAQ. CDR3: CASSRGAYNEQFF. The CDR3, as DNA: TGTGCCAGCAGCCGGGGAGCCTACAATGAGCAGTTCTTC.

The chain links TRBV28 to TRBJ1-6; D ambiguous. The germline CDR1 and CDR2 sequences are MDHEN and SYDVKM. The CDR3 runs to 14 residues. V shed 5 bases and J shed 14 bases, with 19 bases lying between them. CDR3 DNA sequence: TGTGCCAGCAGTCCTCCAAGAGGCCCAACGACCCTCCACTTT. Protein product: CASSPPRGPTTLHF.

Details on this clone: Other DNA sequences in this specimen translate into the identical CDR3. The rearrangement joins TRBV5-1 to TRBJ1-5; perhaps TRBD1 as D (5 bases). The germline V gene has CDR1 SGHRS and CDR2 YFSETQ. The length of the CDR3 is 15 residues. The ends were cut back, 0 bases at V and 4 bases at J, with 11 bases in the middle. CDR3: CASSLAGVINQPQHF. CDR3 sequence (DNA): TGCGCCAGCAGCTTGGCGGGGGTAATAAATCAGCCCCAGCATTTT.

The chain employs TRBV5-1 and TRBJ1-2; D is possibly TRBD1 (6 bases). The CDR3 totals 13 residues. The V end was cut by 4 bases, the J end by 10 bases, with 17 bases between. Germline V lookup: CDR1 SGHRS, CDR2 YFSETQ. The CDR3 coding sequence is TGCGCCAGCAGCGCCGAGGGGGTTGGTGTCTACACCTTC. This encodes CASSAEGVGVYTF. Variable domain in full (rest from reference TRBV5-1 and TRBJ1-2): KAGVTQTPRYLIKTRGQQVTLSCSPISGHRSVSWYQQTPGQGLQFLFEYFSETQRNKGNFPGRFSGRQFSNSRSEMNVSTLELGDSALYLCASSAEGVGVYTFGSGTRLTVV.

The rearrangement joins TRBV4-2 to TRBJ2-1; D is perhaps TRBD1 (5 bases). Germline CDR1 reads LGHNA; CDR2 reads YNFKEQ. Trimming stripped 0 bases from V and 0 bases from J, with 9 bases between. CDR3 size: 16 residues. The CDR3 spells CASSQEWGGSYNEQFF. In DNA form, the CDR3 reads TGTGCCAGCAGCCAAGAATGGGGCGGCTCCTACAATGAGCAGTTCTTC.

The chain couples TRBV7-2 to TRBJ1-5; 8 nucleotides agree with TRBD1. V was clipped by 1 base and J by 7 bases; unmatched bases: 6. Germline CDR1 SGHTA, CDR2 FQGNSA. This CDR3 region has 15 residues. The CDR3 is CASSLDRGTGQPQHF. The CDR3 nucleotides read TGTGCCAGCAGCTTAGATAGGGGGACAGGACAGCCCCAGCATTTT.

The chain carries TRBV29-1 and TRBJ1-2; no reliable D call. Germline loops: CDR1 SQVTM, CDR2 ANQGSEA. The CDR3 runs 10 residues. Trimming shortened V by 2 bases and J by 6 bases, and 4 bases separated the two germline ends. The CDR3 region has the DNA TGCAGCGTTGAAACGGATGGCTACACCTTC. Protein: CSVETDGYTF. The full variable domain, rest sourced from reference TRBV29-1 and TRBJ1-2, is SAVISQKPSRDICQRGTSLTIQCQVDSQVTMMFWYRQQPGQSLTLIATANQGSEATYESGFVIDKFPISRPNLTFSTLTVSNMSPEDSSIYLCSVETDGYTFGSGTRLTVV.

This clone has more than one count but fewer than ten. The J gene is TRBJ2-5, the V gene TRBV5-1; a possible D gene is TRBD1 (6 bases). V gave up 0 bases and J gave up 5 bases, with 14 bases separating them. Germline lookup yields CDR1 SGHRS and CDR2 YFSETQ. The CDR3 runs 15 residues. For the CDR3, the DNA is TGCGCCAGCAGCTTGGCAGGGGATGGGGAGGAGACCCAGTACTTC. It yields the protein CASSLAGDGEETQYF.